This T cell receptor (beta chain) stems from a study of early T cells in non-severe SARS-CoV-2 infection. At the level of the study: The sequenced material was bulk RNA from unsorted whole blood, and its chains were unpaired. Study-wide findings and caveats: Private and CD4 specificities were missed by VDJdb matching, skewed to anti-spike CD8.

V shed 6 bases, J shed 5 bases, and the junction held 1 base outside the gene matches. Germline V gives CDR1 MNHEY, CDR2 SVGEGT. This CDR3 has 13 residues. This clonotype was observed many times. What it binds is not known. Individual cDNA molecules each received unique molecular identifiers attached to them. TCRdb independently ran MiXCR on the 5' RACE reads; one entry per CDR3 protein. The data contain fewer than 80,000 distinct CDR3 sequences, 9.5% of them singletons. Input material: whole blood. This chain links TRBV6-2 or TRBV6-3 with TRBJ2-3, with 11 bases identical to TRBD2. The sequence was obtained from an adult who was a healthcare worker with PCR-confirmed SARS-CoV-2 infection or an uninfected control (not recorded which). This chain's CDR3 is CASRTSGRDTQYF. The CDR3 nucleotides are TGTGCCAGCAGAACTAGCGGGAGAGATACGCAGTATTTT.